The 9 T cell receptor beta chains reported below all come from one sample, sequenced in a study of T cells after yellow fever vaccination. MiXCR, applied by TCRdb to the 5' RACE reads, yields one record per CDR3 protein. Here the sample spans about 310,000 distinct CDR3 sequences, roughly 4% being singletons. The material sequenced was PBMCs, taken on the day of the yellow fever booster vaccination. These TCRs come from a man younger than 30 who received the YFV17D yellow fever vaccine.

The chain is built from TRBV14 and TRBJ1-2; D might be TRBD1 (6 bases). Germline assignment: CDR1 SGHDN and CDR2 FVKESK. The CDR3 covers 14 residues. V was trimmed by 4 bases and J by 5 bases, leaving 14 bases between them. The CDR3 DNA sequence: TGTGCCAGCAGCCCCAGGGGCAGATATTATGGCTACACCTTC. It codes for CASSPRGRYYGYTF.

The CDR3 DNA follows: TGTGCCAGCAGCTTAGGGGAGGGGGCCTACGAGCAGTACGTC. As protein: CASSLGEGAYEQYV. The chain combines TRBV7-2 with TRBJ2-7, with D tentatively TRBD2 (7 bases). The CDR3 covers 14 residues. The V end was cut by 1 base, the J end by 2 bases, with 9 bases between. In germline, CDR1 is SGHTA, CDR2 FQGNSA.

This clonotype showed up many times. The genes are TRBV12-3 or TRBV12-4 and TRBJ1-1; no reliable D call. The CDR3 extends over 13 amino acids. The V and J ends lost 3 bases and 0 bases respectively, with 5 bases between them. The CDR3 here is CASSFLMNTEAFF. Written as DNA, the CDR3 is TGTGCCAGCAGTTTCCTAATGAACACTGAAGCTTTCTTT.

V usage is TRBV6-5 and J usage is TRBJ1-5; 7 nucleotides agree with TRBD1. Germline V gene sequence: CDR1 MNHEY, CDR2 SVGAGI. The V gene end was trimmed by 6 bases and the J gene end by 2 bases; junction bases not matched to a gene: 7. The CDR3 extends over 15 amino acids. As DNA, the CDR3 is TGTGCCAGCAGAATGGACAGGCACGGCAATCAGCCCCAGCATTTT. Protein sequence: CASRMDRHGNQPQHF.

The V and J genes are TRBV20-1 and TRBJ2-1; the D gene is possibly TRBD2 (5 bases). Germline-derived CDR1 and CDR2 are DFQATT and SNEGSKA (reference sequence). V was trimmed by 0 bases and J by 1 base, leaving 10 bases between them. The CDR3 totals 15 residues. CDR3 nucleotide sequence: TGCAGTGCTAGAGATGTGCAGCGGTCCTACAATGAGCAGTTCTTC. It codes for CSARDVQRSYNEQFF.

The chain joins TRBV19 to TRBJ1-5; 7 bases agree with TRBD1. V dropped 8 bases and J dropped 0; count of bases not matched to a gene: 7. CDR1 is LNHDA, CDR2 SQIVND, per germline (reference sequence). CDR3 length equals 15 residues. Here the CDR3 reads CASRQGNYSNQPQHF. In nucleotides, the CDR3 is TGTGCCAGTCGACAGGGTAATTATAGCAATCAGCCCCAGCATTTT.

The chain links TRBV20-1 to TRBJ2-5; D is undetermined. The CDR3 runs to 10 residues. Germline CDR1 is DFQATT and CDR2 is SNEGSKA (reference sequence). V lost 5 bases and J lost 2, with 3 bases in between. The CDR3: CSARQETQYF. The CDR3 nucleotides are TGCAGTGCTCGGCAAGAGACCCAGTACTTC.

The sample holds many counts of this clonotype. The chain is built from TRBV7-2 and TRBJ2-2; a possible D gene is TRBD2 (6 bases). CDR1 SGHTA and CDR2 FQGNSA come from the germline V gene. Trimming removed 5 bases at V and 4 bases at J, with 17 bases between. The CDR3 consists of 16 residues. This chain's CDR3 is CASSPGTASPTGELFF. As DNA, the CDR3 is TGTGCCAGCAGCCCCGGGACTGCCTCCCCCACCGGGGAGCTGTTTTTT.

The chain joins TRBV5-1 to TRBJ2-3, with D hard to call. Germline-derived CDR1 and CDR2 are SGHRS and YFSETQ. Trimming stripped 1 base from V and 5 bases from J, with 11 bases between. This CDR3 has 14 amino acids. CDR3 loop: CASSLSVGQDTQYF. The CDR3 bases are TGCGCCAGCAGCTTGAGCGTCGGGCAAGATACGCAGTATTTT.